This T cell receptor beta chain was recorded in a study of CD8+ T cells in alopecia areata. Comment on this clone: Its antigen is still unknown.

Documented treatment: oral pan-JAK inhibitor, 5-10 mg twice daily. Sorting of CD4+ and CD8+ T cells was performed on PBMCs. RNA, once extracted, was reverse transcribed into cDNA for use as the sequencing template. Assay: immunoSEQ multiplex PCR; the TCRdb copy retains only in-frame clones and omits some. In the table there are over 150,000 clones, approximately 56% of which are singletons. Points from the study as a whole: Among the top 100, expanded CD8+ clones, as well as scalp clonality, were significantly decreased by tofacitinib. How baseline CD8+ expansion relates to response remains uncertain (there was one nonresponder). Greater clonality was observed in lesional scalp samples, especially alopecia totalis/universalis, versus normal scalp.

The sample here was CD4+ T cells sorted from blood, taken at week 4, from a patient treated with tofacitinib. This clonotype was sampled from a human donor with alopecia areata.

CDR3 in amino acids: CASSETGAVYEQYF. The DNA of the CDR3 is TGTGCCAGCAGTGAGACAGGGGCCGTCTACGAGCAGTACTTC. The V and J genes are TRBV6-5 and TRBJ2-7; 8 bases line up with TRBD1. The CDR3 spans 14 residues. Losses at the gene ends were 5 bases for V and 3 bases for J; bases not matched to a gene: 6. In germline, CDR1 is MNHEY, CDR2 SVGAGI.